The 10 T cell receptor beta chains reported below all come from one sample, sequenced in a study of early stage breast cancer tumors. The assay was immunoSEQ multiplex PCR, and TCRdb's table has in-frame clones only and misses some. The sample lists tens of thousands of clones; approximately 80% were seen once. The sequenced sample was blood. The receptors were sampled from a person in their thirties with breast cancer.

The rearrangement joins TRBV15 to TRBJ2-5, with D perhaps being TRBD1 or TRBD2 (5 bases each). Germline CDR1 reads LNHNV; CDR2 reads YYDKDF (reference sequence). The germline V and J ends were trimmed by 0 bases and 10 bases, with 15 bases remaining between them. The CDR3 spans 14 residues. In DNA, the CDR3 is TGTGCCACCAGCAGAGATGGGCCGGGACGAGACCAGTACTTC. Its protein product is CATSRDGPGRDQYF.

This clone has more than one count but fewer than ten. CDR3 sequence reads: CASTTEREGRNEQFF. The CDR3 coding sequence is TGTGCCAGCACCACGGAGCGGGAGGGCCGCAATGAGCAGTTCTTC. V usage is TRBV5-4 and J usage is TRBJ2-1, with 10 positions matching TRBD2. CDR3 length: 15 residues. Germline V CDR1 and CDR2: SGHNT, YYREEE (reference sequence). J gave up 6 bases and V 6 bases, and 9 bases lay outside the gene matches.

The V call is TRBV7-8, the J call TRBJ2-7, with D possibly called TRBD1 or TRBD2 (5 bases each). V lost 1 base to trimming and J lost 7 bases, with 14 bases between them. Germline values: CDR1 SGHVS, CDR2 FQNEAQ. The CDR3 totals 14 residues. The CDR3 DNA follows: TGTGCCAGCAGCTTAGTACTAGGGGAGAGGGAGCAGTACTTC. Translated: CASSLVLGEREQYF.

This clone was recorded once. The rearrangement joins TRBV7-6 to TRBJ2-7; D unclear. Germline CDR1 SGHVS, CDR2 FNYEAQ. The CDR3 extends over 15 amino acids. V shed 2 bases and J shed 5 bases, with 16 bases lying between them. The CDR3 coding sequence is TGTGCCAGCAGCTTAACATCTCGGAACTATAACGAGCAGTACTTC. It encodes CASSLTSRNYNEQYF.

This clone has more than one count but fewer than ten. V gene TRBV6-4 combines with J gene TRBJ2-3, with no clear D. The germline CDR1 and CDR2 sequences are MRHNA and SNTAGT. Trimming took 4 bases from V and 2 from J, leaving 16 bases between them. CDR3 size: 16 residues. In DNA, the CDR3 is TGTGCCAGCAGTGCAGATAGTAGTCGGGCCACAGATACGCAGTATTTT. This sequence encodes CASSADSSRATDTQYF.

The DNA of the CDR3 is TGTGCCAGCAGCCCCCTAGCGGGAGTCTCGGACAATGAGCAGTTCTTC. Translated: CASSPLAGVSDNEQFF. The chain combines TRBV7-3 with TRBJ2-1, with TRBD2 matching 10 bases. The CDR3 totals 16 residues. V lost 5 bases and J lost 5; bases outside the gene matches: 9. Germline CDR1 SGHTA, CDR2 FQGTGA.

This chain joins TRBV6-5 and TRBJ1-3, with TRBD1 identical over 7 bases. V shed 2 bases and J 0 bases; nucleotides not matched to a gene: 4. Germline loops: CDR1 MNHEY, CDR2 SVGAGI. The CDR3 runs 16 residues. Written as DNA, the CDR3 is TGTGCCAGCAGTTACAATAGGGGGCCCTCTGGAAACACCATATATTTT. Protein: CASSYNRGPSGNTIYF.

The chain is built from TRBV12-5 and TRBJ1-3; maybe TRBD1 (6 bases). V shed 2 bases and J shed 7 bases, with 12 bases lying between them. The CDR3 loop spans 14 amino acids. From germline, CDR1 is LGHNT and CDR2 FRNRAP. This CDR3 is CASGLRQGINTIYF. Here the CDR3 DNA reads TGTGCTAGTGGTTTGCGGCAGGGGATTAACACCATATATTTT.

This clone was seen only a few times. The chain carries TRBV21-1 and TRBJ2-7; the D segment call TRBD1 is taken from the table without a DNA check. TRBV21-1 represents a pseudogene. The CDR3 contains 16 residues. The CDR3: CASSKGTGDPSYEQYF. As DNA, the CDR3 is TGTGCCAGCAGCAAAGGGACAGGGGATCCCTCCTACGAGCAGTACTTC.

This rearrangement joins TRBV6-5 to TRBJ1-1; 8 bases map to TRBD1. Per the germline V gene, CDR1 is MNHEY and CDR2 is SVGAGI. J lost 3 bases, V lost 4 bases, and 4 bases had no gene match. There are 14 residues in the CDR3. The CDR3 DNA sequence: TGTGCCAGCAGTTGGTCAGGGGGCGACACTGAAGCTTTCTTT. Translating gives CASSWSGGDTEAFF.